This entry lists 27 T cell receptor beta chains sequenced from one sample in a study of Ad26.COV2.S vaccination and SARS-CoV-2 variants. Only in-frame clones appear in the TCRdb table, and some are missing; sequencing was by immunoSEQ multiplex PCR. The profile shows hundreds of thousands of clones, 70% to 90% of them singletons. Treatment noted: approximately 18 received Ad26.COV2.S at low or high dose, single or two shots; roughly 5 received placebo; per-sample allocation not given. Samples were taken on day 63 after the first vaccine or placebo injection. Here the sequenced sample was peripheral blood, taken in a trial of Ad26.COV2.S vaccine versus placebo. All receptors come from a person aged 18-65 years who received the Ad26.COV2.S COVID-19 vaccine or a placebo.

This sequence joins TRBV5-6 and TRBJ1-1; possible D gene TRBD1, 6 bases. The CDR3 has 14 amino acids. The germline gives CDR1 SGHDT, CDR2 YYEEEE. The ends were cut back, 1 base at V and 1 base at J, with 8 bases in the middle. The chain's CDR3 is CASSLWGANTEAFF. In DNA, the CDR3 is TGTGCCAGCAGCTTGTGGGGGGCGAACACTGAAGCTTTCTTT.

CDR3 sequence: CASSSLGGAGELFF. The CDR3 coding sequence is TGCGCCAGCAGCTCGTTAGGCGGCGCCGGGGAGCTGTTTTTT. The V and J genes are TRBV5-1 and TRBJ2-2; no firm D call. Trimming removed 3 bases from V and 6 bases from J, with 12 bases in between. CDR3 size: 14 residues. Per the germline V gene, CDR1 is SGHRS and CDR2 is YFSETQ.

The gene calls are TRBV5-5 and TRBJ2-6, with TRBD1 matching over 7 bases. The CDR3 spans 19 residues. Per germline, CDR1 SGHKS and CDR2 YYEKEE (reference sequence). V lost 4 bases, J lost 0 bases, and 13 bases stayed unmatched. This CDR3 is CASSPLLGQPGSGANVLTF. The DNA for the CDR3 is TGTGCCAGCAGCCCCCTTCTGGGACAGCCCGGCTCTGGGGCCAACGTCCTGACTTTC.

As concerns this clone: The sample contains more than one DNA sequence encoding this CDR3. This chain connects TRBV30 to TRBJ2-7, with a tentative D call TRBD2 (5 bases). The CDR3 has 13 residues. V gave up 4 bases and J gave up 0 bases, with 10 bases separating them. Germline CDR1 is GTSNPN and CDR2 is SVGIG (reference sequence). The CDR3 region has the DNA TGTGCCTGGATGGGAGCCAGCTCCTACGAGCAGTACTTC. Translation gives CAWMGASSYEQYF. The full variable domain, rest sourced from reference TRBV30 and TRBJ2-7, is SQTIHQWPATLVQPVGSPLSLECTVEGTSNPNLYWYRQAAGRGLQLLFYSVGIGQISSEVPQNLSASRPQDRQFILSSKKLLLSDSGFYLCAWMGASSYEQYFGPGTRLTVT.

The chain couples TRBV27 to TRBJ1-5; D ambiguous. CDR1 and CDR2 from the germline V gene are MNHEY and SMNVEV (reference sequence). The CDR3 has 13 residues. The ends were cut back, 3 bases at V and 7 bases at J, with 10 bases in the middle. The CDR3 DNA follows: TGTGCCAGCAGTTTGTCCTGGCACCAGCCCCAGCATTTT. This translates into CASSLSWHQPQHF.

The rearrangement links TRBV9 to TRBJ2-2, with D possibly TRBD1 on 6 matching bases. Deletions cut 3 bases from V and 5 bases from J, with 11 bases between. The germline gives CDR1 SGDLS, CDR2 YYNGEE. The CDR3 sequence is 14 residues long. Here the CDR3 DNA reads TGTGCCAGCAGCGCGGACAGAAGAACCGGGGAGCTGTTTTTT. Translating it yields CASSADRRTGELFF.

This clone was detected only once. CDR3 in amino acids: CASSEGSGEETQYF. CDR3 bases: TGCGCCAGCAGTGAGGGGTCGGGCGAAGAGACCCAGTACTTC. V gene TRBV10-1 combines with J gene TRBJ2-5; D is unresolved. Germline CDR1 WNHNN, CDR2 SYGVQD (reference sequence). V lost 2 bases and J 3 bases, leaving 10 bases between the germline ends. The CDR3 runs to 14 residues.

The V gene is TRBV10-3, the J gene TRBJ2-5, with 13 bases matching TRBD2. The CDR3 sequence is 15 residues long. The V segment lost 8 bases and the J segment 5 bases; nucleotides outside the gene matches: 8. Germline V gives CDR1 ENHRY, CDR2 SYGVKD. This chain's CDR3 is CAIPQGTSGKETQYF. DNA for the CDR3: TGTGCCATCCCCCAGGGGACTAGCGGGAAGGAGACCCAGTACTTC.

The rearrangement joins TRBV7-2 to TRBJ2-3; D is unclear. V was cut by 2 bases and J by 4 bases, with 4 bases left in between. This CDR3 contains 12 residues. Germline V gives CDR1 SGHTA, CDR2 FQGNSA. CDR3 region: CASSLYPDTQYF. The CDR3 DNA reads as TGTGCCAGCAGCTTATATCCAGATACGCAGTATTTT.

Regarding this clone: Other nucleotide sequences in the sample specify the same CDR3. This chain links TRBV18 with TRBJ2-7; perhaps TRBD1 as D (5 bases). The CDR3 length is 13 residues. The ends were cut back, 6 bases at V and 0 bases at J, with 9 bases in the middle. Germline V CDR1 and CDR2: KGHSH, LQKENI. The CDR3 DNA is TGTGCCAGCTCTCCAGGGTCCTCCTACGAGCAGTACTTC. The encoded protein is CASSPGSSYEQYF.

Written as DNA, the CDR3 is TGCGCCAGCAGCGTGACAGCCCCGAACACTGAAGCTTTCTTT. Its protein is CASSVTAPNTEAFF. V usage is TRBV5-1 and J usage is TRBJ1-1; D may be TRBD1 (5 bases). The CDR3 runs 14 residues. The germline CDR1 and CDR2 sequences are SGHRS and YFSETQ. V was trimmed by 4 bases and J by 1 base, leaving 11 bases between them.

The J gene is TRBJ1-4, the V gene TRBV19; 7 positions agree with TRBD1. Germline V lookup: CDR1 LNHDA, CDR2 SQIVND (reference sequence). The CDR3 totals 15 residues. The ends lost 5 bases at V and 12 bases at J; junction bases unmatched: 15. The CDR3 DNA reads TGTGCCAGTAGTGCTCCGACAGGGAGGAGAAAGGAACTGTTTTTT. This codes for CASSAPTGRRKELFF.

V usage is TRBV3-1 (or the pseudogene TRBV3-2) and J usage is TRBJ2-3, with 10 bases that match TRBD1. The length of the CDR3 is 15 residues. The J segment lost 8 bases and the V segment lost 2 bases, leaving 7 bases of the junction unmatched. Germline V gene sequence: CDR1 LGHDT, CDR2 YNNKEL (reference sequence). The CDR3 sequence: CASSQMLGTGATQYF. The CDR3 coding sequence is TGTGCCAGCAGCCAAATGCTAGGGACAGGGGCTACGCAGTATTTT.

The chain is built from TRBV29-1 and TRBJ2-1, with D perhaps matching TRBD1 or TRBD2 (5 bases each). The CDR3 spans 15 residues. The germline gives CDR1 SQVTM, CDR2 ANQGSEA. Trimming stripped 0 bases from V and 1 base from J, with 10 bases between. CDR3: CSVEEPGLSYNEQFF. The CDR3 DNA is TGCAGCGTTGAAGAACCGGGGCTATCCTACAATGAGCAGTTCTTC.

J is TRBJ1-4 and V is TRBV4-3; D possibly corresponds to TRBD1 (5 bases). Germline V gene lookup returns CDR1 LGHNA and CDR2 YSLEER. The CDR3 spans 15 residues. The V gene lost 2 bases and the J gene lost 5 bases, with 12 bases spanning the gap. The CDR3 sequence: CASSQLEGLNEKLFF. As DNA, the CDR3 is TGCGCCAGCAGCCAACTAGAGGGGCTCAATGAAAAACTGTTTTTT.

The chain couples TRBV30 to TRBJ1-6; 7 positions match TRBD1. The CDR3 covers 14 residues. The trim removed 3 bases at V and 7 bases at J, leaving 6 bases unmatched. From germline, CDR1 is GTSNPN and CDR2 SVGIG (reference sequence). The CDR3 DNA follows: TGTGCCTGGAGGACCGGGACAGCAAATTCACCCCTCCACTTT. Residues: CAWRTGTANSPLHF.

The rearrangement uses TRBV19 and TRBJ2-1, with 14 bases identical to TRBD2. The CDR3 runs to 16 residues. Germline CDR1 is LNHDA and CDR2 is SQIVND (reference sequence). V gave up 1 base and J gave up 9 bases; unmatched junction bases: 5. The CDR3 sequence: CASSIGLAGGPGEQFF. In DNA form, the CDR3 reads TGTGCCAGTAGTATAGGACTAGCGGGAGGGCCGGGTGAGCAGTTCTTC.

This clone came up a few times. The V and J genes are TRBV6-1 and TRBJ1-1; perhaps TRBD1 as D (5 bases). The CDR3 loop spans 15 amino acids. Germline V gives CDR1 MNHNS, CDR2 SASEGT. V lost 3 bases to trimming and J lost 4 bases, with 15 bases between them. The CDR3: CASSETDTEGTEAFF. The CDR3 coding sequence is TGTGCCAGCAGTGAGACAGACACTGAGGGCACTGAAGCTTTCTTT.

The gene calls are TRBV5-1 and TRBJ2-5; TRBD1 or TRBD2 may be the D gene (5 bases each). Germline V CDR1 and CDR2: SGHRS, YFSETQ. V lost 0 bases and J lost 2, with 11 bases in between. This CDR3 has 15 residues. The CDR3 reads CASSLEGTRQETQYF. CDR3 sequence (DNA): TGCGCCAGCAGCTTGGAAGGGACCCGGCAAGAGACCCAGTACTTC.

The J gene is TRBJ1-3, the V gene TRBV6-5, with D perhaps TRBD1 (5 bases). Germline V gives CDR1 MNHEY, CDR2 SVGAGI. The CDR3 extends over 15 amino acids. Trimming removed 6 bases from V and 4 bases from J, with 16 bases in between. The CDR3 sequence: CASSNGAGPGNTIYF. CDR3 nucleotides: TGTGCCAGCAGCAACGGGGCAGGACCAGGAAACACCATATATTTT.

This chain links TRBV3-1 (or the pseudogene TRBV3-2) with TRBJ1-6; D gene unclear. The CDR3 is 12 residues long. The V gene's germline CDR1 is LGHDT and CDR2 YNNKEL (reference sequence). The ends were cut back, 0 bases at V and 10 bases at J, with 4 bases in the middle. The DNA of the CDR3 is TGTGCCAGCAGCCAAGAGAAATCACCCCTCCACTTT. This gives the protein CASSQEKSPLHF.

This clone was recorded only once. The CDR3 sequence: CASSFLQLSGANVLTF. Written as DNA, the CDR3 is TGTGCCAGCAGCTTTCTCCAGCTCTCTGGGGCCAACGTCCTGACTTTC. J is TRBJ2-6 and V is TRBV7-8, with no clear D. The CDR3 runs to 16 residues. Germline-derived CDR1 and CDR2 are SGHVS and FQNEAQ. Trimming took off 3 bases at V and 0 bases at J, with 9 bases between the two ends.

J is TRBJ2-3 and V is TRBV27; a weak D match, TRBD1 (6 bases). V was shortened by 0 bases and J by 5 bases, with 12 bases between the two germline ends. Germline lookup yields CDR1 MNHEY and CDR2 SMNVEV (reference sequence). The CDR3 runs 15 residues. The CDR3 sequence: CASSLSHTGKDTQYF. Written as DNA, the CDR3 is TGTGCCAGCAGTTTATCGCACACAGGGAAAGATACGCAGTATTTT.

A few counts support this clone. The V and J genes are TRBV10-3 and TRBJ2-2; D may be TRBD1 (5 bases). Trimming stripped 3 bases from V and 3 bases from J, with 14 bases between. CDR3 size: 16 residues. From germline, CDR1 is ENHRY and CDR2 SYGVKD. The DNA of the CDR3 is TGTGCCATCAGTGAACGAATGGGCAGGGACACCGGGGAGCTGTTTTTT. Residues: CAISERMGRDTGELFF.

The rearrangement uses TRBV9 and TRBJ2-3; D might be TRBD1 (6 bases). Trimming removed 0 bases from V and 6 bases from J, with 17 bases in between. This CDR3 is built from 16 residues. Germline lookup yields CDR1 SGDLS and CDR2 YYNGEE. The CDR3: CASSVVGTSLGDTQYF. CDR3 sequence (DNA): TGTGCCAGCAGCGTAGTCGGGACATCCCTGGGGGATACGCAGTATTTT.

The J gene is TRBJ1-2, the V gene TRBV3-1 (or the pseudogene TRBV3-2); D might be TRBD1 (5 bases). V shed 0 bases and J shed 7 bases, with 9 bases lying between them. The CDR3 is made up of 13 amino acids. Germline V gene lookup returns CDR1 LGHDT and CDR2 YNNKEL (reference sequence). The CDR3 is CASSQDFGGGYTF. The CDR3 DNA is TGTGCCAGCAGCCAAGACTTTGGGGGTGGCTACACCTTC.

The chain uses TRBV24-1 and TRBJ2-5, with TRBD2 matching over 8 bases. V was pared by 2 bases and J by 5 bases, with 6 bases of the junction left unmatched. From germline, CDR1 is KGHDR and CDR2 SFDVKD. This CDR3 spans 15 amino acids. As DNA, the CDR3 is TGTGCCACCAGTGATTCGGGGACTAGTCGGGAGACCCAGTACTTC. Translating gives CATSDSGTSRETQYF.